This is a list of T cell receptor beta chains from one sample in a study of identical twins. TCRdb re-derived calls from the 5' RACE reads in MiXCR, one entry per CDR3 protein. Of fewer than 250,000 distinct CDR3 sequences listed, approximately 7% are singletons. This same sample was also taken into another study, of yellow fever vaccine responses in identical twins.

The sequenced material came from memory (CD45RO+) T cells sorted from blood. These receptors were taken from a young woman in good health. Both conserved end residues are part of each CDR3. Each record gives: D gene, V gene, CDR3 length, clone size, J gene, CDR3 protein, CDR3 DNA. D genes are given only for firm matches. Clone size is not always given. Where it is, it says once, few, many or a class for expanded clones.

>-|TRBV20-1|10|-|TRBJ2-1
CSGLYRDQFF
TGCAGTGGCCTATATAGGGACCAGTTCTTC
>TRBD1|TRBV29-1|14|many|TRBJ1-5
CSVAGQGGNQPQHF
TGCAGCGTCGCGGGACAGGGTGGCAATCAGCCCCAGCATTTT
>TRBD2|TRBV5-1|14|many|TRBJ2-1
CASSTGLAGSEQFF
TGCGCCAGCAGCACGGGACTAGCGGGGAGTGAGCAGTTCTTC
>-|TRBV3-1|12|-|TRBJ1-1
CASSQAGRPAFF
TGTGCCAGCAGCCAAGCTGGCCGTCCGGCTTTCTTT
>TRBD1|TRBV29-1|15|few|TRBJ1-2
CSVEDRGGTDYGYTF
TGCAGCGTTGAAGACAGGGGAGGGACAGACTATGGCTACACCTTC
>TRBD1|TRBV5-1|14|few|TRBJ1-6
CASSLSGGLSPLHF
TGCGCCAGCAGTCTCTCAGGGGGGCTCTCACCCCTCCACTTT
>-|TRBV6-1|16|few|TRBJ2-6
CASRRTGSSGANVLTF
TGTGCCAGCAGACGTACAGGAAGCTCTGGGGCCAACGTCCTGACTTTC
>-|TRBV28|12|-|TRBJ2-1
CASMVLDNEQFF
TGTGCCAGCATGGTTTTGGACAATGAGCAGTTCTTC
>-|TRBV3-1|15|few|TRBJ2-7
CASSLSGAGSAEQYF
TGTGCCAGCAGCCTGTCTGGGGCGGGATCGGCCGAGCAGTACTTC
>TRBD1|TRBV6-5|15|many|TRBJ2-1
CASSYNRGSYNEQFF
TGTGCCAGCAGTTATAACAGGGGGTCCTACAATGAGCAGTTCTTC
>-|TRBV6-1|15|many|TRBJ2-1
CASSEALLAANEQFF
TGTGCCAGCAGTGAAGCGCTACTAGCCGCCAATGAGCAGTTCTTC
>-|TRBV5-7|15|few|TRBJ2-1
CASSLVRGGRNEQFF
TGTGCCAGCAGCTTGGTTCGGGGAGGCCGCAATGAGCAGTTCTTC
>TRBD1|TRBV20-1|12|-|TRBJ2-1
CSGGTDYNEQFF
TGCAGTGGGGGGACAGACTACAATGAGCAGTTCTTC
>TRBD2|TRBV20-1|14|medium-sized|TRBJ2-5
CSAETSGIGETQYF
TGCAGTGCTGAGACTAGCGGGATTGGGGAGACCCAGTACTTC
>-|TRBV29-1|13|many|TRBJ2-4
CSVEKSAKNIQYF
TGCAGCGTTGAAAAGTCGGCCAAAAACATTCAGTACTTC
>-|TRBV6-1|15|many|TRBJ2-2
CASRRDISNTGELFF
TGTGCCAGCAGACGGGACATCTCGAACACCGGGGAGCTGTTTTTT
>-|TRBV7-8|16|few|TRBJ2-1
CASSFRTGGGLYEQFF
TGTGCCAGCAGCTTCCGGACTGGGGGGGGCCTCTATGAGCAGTTCTTC
>TRBD2|TRBV15|14|many|TRBJ2-3
CATSRAGGDDTQYF
TGTGCCACCAGCAGAGCTGGGGGGGATGATACGCAGTATTTT
>TRBD2|TRBV24-1|13|many|TRBJ2-5
CATRGLAGETQYF
TGTGCCACCAGAGGGCTAGCGGGCGAGACCCAGTACTTC
>-|TRBV20-1|16|few|TRBJ1-2
CSAASNQRGANYGYTF
TGCAGTGCTGCGTCCAACCAGCGAGGAGCTAACTATGGCTACACCTTC
>TRBD2|TRBV20-1|14|-|TRBJ2-2
CSGLASANTGELFF
TGCAGTGGACTAGCGAGCGCGAACACCGGGGAGCTGTTTTTT
>-|TRBV2|14|many|TRBJ1-1
CASSDREGITEAFF
TGTGCCAGCAGTGACAGGGAAGGAATAACTGAAGCTTTCTTT
>TRBD2|TRBV18|16|-|TRBJ2-1
CASSPPWTSFNNEQFF
TGTGCCAGCTCACCCCCGTGGACTAGCTTTAACAATGAGCAGTTCTTC
>-|TRBV12-3/TRBV12-4|14|-|TRBJ2-3
CASSGGGKVDTHYF
TGTGCCAGCAGTGGAGGGGGCAAGGTAGATACGCATTATTTT
>-|TRBV18|13|many|TRBJ2-1
CASSPLGGNEQFF
TGTGCCAGCTCACCATTGGGGGGCAATGAGCAGTTCTTC
>TRBD2|TRBV3-1|18|many|TRBJ2-1
CASSQEGLAGALTNEQFF
TGTGCCAGCAGCCAGGAAGGACTAGCGGGGGCCCTGACCAATGAGCAGTTCTTC
>TRBD1|TRBV15|16|-|TRBJ2-3
CATSSRAGTGADTQYF
TGTGCCACCAGCAGCCGTGCCGGGACAGGGGCAGATACGCAGTATTTT
>-|TRBV20-1|16|few|TRBJ2-3
CSAPPAGPENTDTQYF
TGCAGTGCCCCTCCTGCTGGGCCCGAGAACACAGATACGCAGTATTTT
>TRBD1|TRBV29-1|14|many|TRBJ2-1
CSVPGQGTYNEQFF
TGCAGCGTTCCAGGACAGGGGACCTACAATGAGCAGTTCTTC
>-|TRBV20-1|8|-|TRBJ2-4
CSARGQYF
TGCAGTGCTAGAGGGCAGTACTTC
>TRBD2|TRBV12-3/TRBV12-4|14|few|TRBJ2-7
CASSLGLAEYEQYF
TGTGCCAGCAGTCTGGGACTAGCAGAGTACGAGCAGTACTTC
>-|TRBV28|20|-|TRBJ1-6
CASIPREGLGLSSYNSPLHF
TGTGCCAGCATCCCCCGGGAAGGACTTGGTCTGAGCTCCTATAATTCACCCCTCCACTTT
>-|TRBV12-3/TRBV12-4|11|many|TRBJ2-3
CASSFVDTQYF
TGTGCCAGCAGTTTCGTAGATACGCAGTATTTT
>TRBD1|TRBV29-1|16|many|TRBJ2-2
CSVGIPGQGYTGELFF
TGCAGCGTCGGGATTCCGGGACAGGGGTACACCGGGGAGCTGTTTTTT
>TRBD2|TRBV20-1|15|few|TRBJ2-7
CSAEKTSGEVYEQYF
TGCAGTGCTGAAAAGACTAGCGGAGAGGTCTACGAGCAGTACTTC
>-|TRBV7-9|12|few|TRBJ2-1
CASSLGMSTQFF
TGTGCCAGCAGCCTGGGGATGTCAACTCAGTTCTTC
>-|TRBV11-2|14|-|TRBJ2-1
CASSLVIQASEQFF
TGTGCCAGCAGCTTAGTCATCCAAGCTAGTGAGCAGTTCTTC
>TRBD2|TRBV29-1|14|many|TRBJ2-1
CSVVGGGQNNEQFF
TGCAGCGTTGTGGGCGGGGGGCAGAACAATGAGCAGTTCTTC
>-|TRBV3-1|17|-|TRBJ2-5
CASSQGETVRIQETQYF
TGTGCCAGCAGCCAAGGGGAGACTGTACGAATTCAAGAGACCCAGTACTTC
>-|TRBV5-1|17|many|TRBJ2-7
CASSLDPSAGRRKEQYF
TGCGCCAGCAGCTTGGACCCCTCGGCGGGAAGACGGAAGGAGCAGTACTTC
>-|TRBV9|15|-|TRBJ2-3
CASSVGLARTDTQYF
TGTGCCAGCAGCGTAGGTCTAGCGCGCACAGATACGCAGTATTTT
>-|TRBV4-1|16|few|TRBJ2-6
CASSAGHYSGANVLTF
TGCGCCAGCAGCGCGGGACACTACTCTGGGGCCAACGTCCTGACTTTC
>-|TRBV28|14|few|TRBJ1-6
CASSPSPLESPLHF
TGTGCCAGCAGTCCGTCCCCATTAGAGTCACCCCTCCACTTT
>TRBD2|TRBV20-1|15|many|TRBJ2-3
CSTGDGGRGTDTQYF
TGCAGTACTGGAGATGGGGGGAGGGGTACAGATACGCAGTATTTT
>TRBD1|TRBV7-9|14|many|TRBJ2-1
CASSPDRAYNEQFF
TGTGCCAGCAGCCCTGACAGGGCCTACAATGAGCAGTTCTTC
>TRBD1|TRBV20-1|14|-|TRBJ1-2
CSARASVTGDGYTF
TGCAGTGCTAGAGCCAGCGTGACAGGGGATGGCTACACCTTC
>-|TRBV25-1|15|-|TRBJ1-4
CASSPSGKLYEKLFF
TGTGCCAGCAGTCCCTCCGGGAAGCTATATGAAAAACTGTTTTTT
>-|TRBV6-1|14|many|TRBJ2-3
CASRRQEVTDTQYF
TGTGCCAGCAGAAGACAGGAAGTCACAGATACGCAGTATTTT
>-|TRBV11-2|15|many|TRBJ1-5
CASSRAGGSNQPQHF
TGTGCCAGCAGTCGGGCGGGGGGCAGCAATCAGCCCCAGCATTTT
>-|TRBV10-3|13|-|TRBJ2-7
CAIRSAEHYEQYF
TGTGCCATCAGGTCTGCGGAACACTACGAGCAGTACTTC
>TRBD2|TRBV5-1|15|many|TRBJ2-1
CASSVGTSGLNEQFF
TGCGCCAGCAGCGTCGGGACTAGCGGGCTCAATGAGCAGTTCTTC
>-|TRBV6-1|14|many|TRBJ2-1
CASSEVSSYNEQFF
TGTGCCAGCAGTGAAGTCAGCTCCTACAATGAGCAGTTCTTC
>-|TRBV6-2/TRBV6-3|14|many|TRBJ2-1
CASSFGPFYNEQFF
TGTGCCAGCAGTTTTGGACCATTTTACAATGAGCAGTTCTTC
>-|TRBV10-3|13|many|TRBJ2-1
CAMSLGQYNEQFF
TGTGCCATGTCGTTGGGCCAATACAATGAGCAGTTCTTC
>-|TRBV7-9|14|few|TRBJ2-1
CASSLGPGANEQFF
TGTGCCAGCAGCTTAGGACCAGGGGCAAATGAGCAGTTCTTC
>-|TRBV12-3/TRBV12-4|14|few|TRBJ1-4
CASTITGLWEKLFF
TGTGCCAGCACCATTACAGGGCTTTGGGAAAAACTGTTTTTT
>-|TRBV5-1|14|many|TRBJ1-1
CASSRGSLNTEAFF
TGCGCCAGCAGCCGGGGTTCGTTGAACACTGAAGCTTTCTTT
>-|TRBV28|13|many|TRBJ2-7
CASSSDSSYEQYF
TGTGCCAGCAGCAGTGACAGCTCCTACGAGCAGTACTTC
>TRBD1|TRBV5-1|15|-|TRBJ2-5
CASSSGTGVGETQYF
TGCGCCAGCAGCTCCGGGACAGGGGTCGGGGAGACCCAGTACTTC